This T cell receptor (beta chain) originates from a study of T cells in tumors after PD-1 blockade. In the study overall: Some patients also took daily vismodegib 150 mg during anti-PD-1 treatment.

Input was roughly 616 ng to 6,500 ng of genomic DNA from tumor or blood. TCRdb's table, derived via immunoSEQ multiplex PCR, lists solely in-frame clones and lacks some. The repertoire holds roughly 50,000 clones, about four fifths seen once, with around 17% in the top ten. This CDR3 has 14 amino acids. In germline, CDR1 is MGHRA, CDR2 YSYEKL. J lost 6 bases, V lost 5 bases, and 9 bases had no gene match. Study results and caveats: Blood contained approximately 41% of the tumor's TCR clonotypes.

To note about this clone: Its antigen is undetermined.

This chain connects TRBV4-1 to TRBJ1-1; 7 bases match TRBD1. The sample here was PBMCs, taken before anti-PD-1 treatment. This sequence originates from a human donor with basal cell carcinoma. This CDR3 reads CASSSLQGTAEAFF. The CDR3 DNA follows: TGCGCCAGCAGCAGTCTACAGGGGACGGCTGAAGCTTTCTTT.